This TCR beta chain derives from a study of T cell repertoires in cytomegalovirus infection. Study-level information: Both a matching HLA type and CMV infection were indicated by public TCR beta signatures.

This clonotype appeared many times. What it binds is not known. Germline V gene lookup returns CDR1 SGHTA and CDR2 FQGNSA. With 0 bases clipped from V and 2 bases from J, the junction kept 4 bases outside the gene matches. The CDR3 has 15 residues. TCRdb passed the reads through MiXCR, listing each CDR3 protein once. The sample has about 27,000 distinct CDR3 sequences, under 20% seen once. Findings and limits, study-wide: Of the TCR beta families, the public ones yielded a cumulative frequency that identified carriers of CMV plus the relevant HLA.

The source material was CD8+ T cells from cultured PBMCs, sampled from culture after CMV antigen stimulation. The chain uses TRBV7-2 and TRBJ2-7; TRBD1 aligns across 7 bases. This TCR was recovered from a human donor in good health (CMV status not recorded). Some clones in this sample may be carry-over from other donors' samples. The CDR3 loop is CASSLAGTEPYEQYF. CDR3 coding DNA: TGTGCCAGCAGCTTAGCCGGGACAGAACCCTACGAGCAGTACTTC.